This TCR beta chain derives from a study of blood T cell repertoires in COVID-19. Turning to the study itself: Acute and convalescent COVID-19 samples came from the United States, Italy and Spain. PBMCs, B-cell-depleted T cells, or T cells provided the cDNA or gDNA that made up the material.

Germline lookup yields CDR1 SGHRS and CDR2 YFSETQ. The CDR3 is 15 residues long. V gave up 0 bases and J gave up 6 bases, with 13 bases separating them. In Seattle, patients joined the study during active infection and were tracked longitudinally. With respect to this clone: Other DNA sequences in the same sample also yield this CDR3.

In the original processing: Amplification from reference gene primers served as the basis for estimated nucleated cell counts. Profiled with immunoSEQ multiplex PCR; TCRdb holds only in-frame clones, not every one. V, J and clone size are those of that table, while D and trimming were read from the DNA. The sample has more than 150,000 clones, around 81% seen once. Sequencing was done on a sample of peripheral blood. The TCR comes from a woman older than 75 with COVID-19, enrolled during active disease. The chain uses TRBV5-1 and TRBJ1-5; TRBD1 is a possible D gene (5 bases). The CDR3 DNA is TGCGCCAGCAGCTTGGTTGGGGGGTTAGGTCAGCCCCAGCATTTT. Protein: CASSLVGGLGQPQHF.